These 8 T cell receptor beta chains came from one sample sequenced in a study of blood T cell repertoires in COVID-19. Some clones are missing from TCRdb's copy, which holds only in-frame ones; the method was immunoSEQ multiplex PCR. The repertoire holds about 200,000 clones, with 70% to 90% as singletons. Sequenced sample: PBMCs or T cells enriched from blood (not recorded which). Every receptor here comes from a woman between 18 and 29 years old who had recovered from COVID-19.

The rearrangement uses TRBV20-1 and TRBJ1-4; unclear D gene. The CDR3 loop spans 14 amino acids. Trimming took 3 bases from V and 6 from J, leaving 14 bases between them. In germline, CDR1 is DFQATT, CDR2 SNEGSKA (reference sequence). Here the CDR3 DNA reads TGCAGTGCTAGTTTATCGACTCCCCATGAAAAACTGTTTTTT. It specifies CSASLSTPHEKLFF.

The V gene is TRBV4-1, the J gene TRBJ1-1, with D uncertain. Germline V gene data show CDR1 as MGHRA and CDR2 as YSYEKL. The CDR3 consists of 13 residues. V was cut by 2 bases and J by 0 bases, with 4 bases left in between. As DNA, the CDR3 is TGCGCCAGCAGCCAACGGGTGAACACTGAAGCTTTCTTT. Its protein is CASSQRVNTEAFF.

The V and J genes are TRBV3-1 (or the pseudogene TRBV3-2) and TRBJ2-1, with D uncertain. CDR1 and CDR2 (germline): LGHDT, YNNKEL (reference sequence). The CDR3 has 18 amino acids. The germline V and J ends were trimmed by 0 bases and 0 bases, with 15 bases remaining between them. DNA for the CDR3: TGTGCCAGCAGCCAAGATCTTGGGCCCCTGGGCTCCTACAATGAGCAGTTCTTC. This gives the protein CASSQDLGPLGSYNEQFF.

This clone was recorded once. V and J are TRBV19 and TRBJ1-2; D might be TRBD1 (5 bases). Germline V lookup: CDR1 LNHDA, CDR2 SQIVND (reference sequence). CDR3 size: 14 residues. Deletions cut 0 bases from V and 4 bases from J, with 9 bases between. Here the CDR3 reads CASSIDRGSYGYTF. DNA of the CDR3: TGTGCCAGTAGTATAGATAGGGGCAGCTATGGCTACACCTTC. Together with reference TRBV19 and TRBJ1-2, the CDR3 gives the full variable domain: DGGITQSPKYLFRKEGQNVTLSCEQNLNHDAMYWYRQDPGQGLRLIYYSQIVNDFQKGDIAEGYSVSREKKESFPLTVTSAQKNPTAFYLCASSIDRGSYGYTFGSGTRLTVV.

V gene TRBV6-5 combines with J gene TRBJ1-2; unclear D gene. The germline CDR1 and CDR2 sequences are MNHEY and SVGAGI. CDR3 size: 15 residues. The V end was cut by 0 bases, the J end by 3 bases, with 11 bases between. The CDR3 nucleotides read TGTGCCAGCAGTTACTCGCACAGATTCTACTATGGCTACACCTTC. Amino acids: CASSYSHRFYYGYTF.

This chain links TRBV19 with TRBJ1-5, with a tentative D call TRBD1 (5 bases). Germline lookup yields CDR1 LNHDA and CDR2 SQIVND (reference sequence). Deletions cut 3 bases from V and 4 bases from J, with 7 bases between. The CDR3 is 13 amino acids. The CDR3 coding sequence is TGTGCCAGTAGTATGGGGGGGAATCAGCCCCAGCATTTT. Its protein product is CASSMGGNQPQHF.

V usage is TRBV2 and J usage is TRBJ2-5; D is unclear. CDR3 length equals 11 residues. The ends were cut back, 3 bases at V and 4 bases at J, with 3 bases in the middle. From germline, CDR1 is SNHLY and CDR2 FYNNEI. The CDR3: CASSEAETQYF. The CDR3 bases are TGTGCCAGCAGTGAGGCAGAGACCCAGTACTTC.

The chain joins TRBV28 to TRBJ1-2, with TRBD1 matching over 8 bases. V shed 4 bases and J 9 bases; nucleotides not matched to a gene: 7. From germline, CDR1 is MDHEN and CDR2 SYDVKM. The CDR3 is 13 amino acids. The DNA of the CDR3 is TGTGCCAGCAGTTCCCACAGGGGGGGGCGCTACACCTTC. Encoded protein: CASSSHRGGRYTF.